The rows below give T cell receptor beta chains drawn from one sample of a study of technical replicates of blood from several donors. Sequencing was performed with immunoSEQ multiplex PCR; in TCRdb, only in-frame clones are kept and a portion is missing. The data show tens of thousands of clones, with approximately 96% seen just once and under 0.2% held by the top ten. Source material: T cells isolated from PBMCs. The source of these receptors is a human donor in good health. CDR3s include the opening cysteine and the closing phenylalanine or tryptophan. A D gene is named only where the DNA matches it firmly. Clone size is not always given. Where it is, it says once, few, many or a class for expanded clones.

V gene	clone size	D gene	J gene	CDR3 length	CDR3 protein	CDR3 DNA
TRBV30	.	.	TRBJ2-5	13	CAWSGGPPETQYF	TGTGCCTGGAGTGGTGGCCCCCCAGAGACCCAGTACTTC
TRBV7-9	once	TRBD2	TRBJ2-7	18	CASSLAREGYPGSHEQYF	TGTGCCAGCAGCTTAGCTCGGGAGGGCTATCCTGGATCGCACGAGCAGTACTTC
TRBV5-1	.	.	TRBJ2-7	15	CASSARASASYEQYF	TGCGCCAGCAGCGCGAGGGCTTCGGCATCCTACGAGCAGTACTTC
TRBV15	.	.	TRBJ2-1	12	CATSTYSNEQFF	TGTGCCACCAGCACCTATTCGAATGAGCAGTTCTTC
TRBV12-5	.	.	TRBJ2-7	12	CASGLSSYEQYF	TGTGCTAGTGGTTTGTCTAGTTACGAGCAGTACTTC
TRBV28	.	.	TRBJ2-7	12	CATSFVTYEQYF	TGTGCCACCTCTTTTGTAACCTACGAGCAGTACTTC
TRBV2	.	.	TRBJ2-1	13	CASKGVAYNEQFF	TGTGCCAGCAAGGGGGTCGCCTACAATGAGCAGTTCTTC
TRBV2	.	.	TRBJ1-5	15	CASSAGQGGNQPQHF	TGTGCCAGCAGTGCGGGTCAAGGGGGCAATCAGCCCCAGCATTTT
TRBV5-1	.	.	TRBJ2-7	13	CASASPEGYEQYF	TGCGCCAGCGCCTCGCCAGAGGGTTACGAGCAGTACTTC
TRBV5-1	.	TRBD1	TRBJ2-2	18	CASSSPRRGRSDTGELFF	TGCGCCAGCAGCTCCCCGCGCAGGGGGCGCAGCGACACCGGGGAGCTGTTTTTT
TRBV7-9	.	.	TRBJ2-7	14	CASSPRQEHYEQYF	TGTGCCAGCAGCCCCCGACAGGAGCACTACGAGCAGTACTTC
TRBV10-3	.	.	TRBJ2-6	21	CAISEWSVKGPVNSGANVLTF	TGTGCCATCAGTGAGTGGTCAGTCAAGGGGCCCGTCAACTCTGGGGCCAACGTCCTGACTTTC
TRBV2	.	TRBD1	TRBJ1-5	16	CASSPGQGVSNQPQHF	TGTGCCAGCAGTCCGGGACAGGGGGTGAGCAATCAGCCCCAGCATTTT
TRBV4-1	.	.	TRBJ1-3	14	CASSHQGAGNTIYF	TGCGCCAGCAGCCATCAAGGGGCTGGAAACACCATATATTTT
TRBV30	.	TRBD1	TRBJ1-2	15	CAWVRRTGEGYGYTF	TGTGCCTGGGTGAGGAGGACAGGGGAGGGCTATGGCTACACCTTC
TRBV19	.	.	TRBJ1-2	15	CASSIRARANYGYTF	TGTGCCAGTAGTATCAGGGCCCGAGCTAACTATGGCTACACCTTC
TRBV5-8	.	.	TRBJ2-7	11	CASSFRYEQYF	TGTGCCAGCAGCTTCCGCTACGAGCAGTACTTC